This T cell receptor beta chain was profiled in a study of a mutant IDH1 vaccine in newly diagnosed glioma (dated by TCRdb to 2020 to 2023). Looking at the study overall: Eight vaccinations were administered to patients in weeks 1, 3, 5, 7, 11, 15, 19 and 23, corresponding to visits V03 through V10. Vaccination began 4-6 weeks after radiotherapy alone, or alongside temozolomide cycles in the chemotherapy-containing groups. Of the 25 to 40 treated patients, about 62% were male and approximately 40% were female, and the mean age was roughly 38 years. Prior to enrollment, patients had been given standard therapy consisting of radiotherapy alone, temozolomide alone, or radiochemotherapy with temozolomide, with the combination given to most patients. Peripheral blood was collected at six visits: V03 (baseline), V05, V07, V10, V12 and V13. For exploratory analyses, some 24 treated patients had longitudinal TCRB deep sequencing done wherever samples were available.

Details on this clone: This receptor's antigen is unknown. Within one base of it there is no much larger clone, and no base qualities were kept.

Library construction relied on the immunoSEQ multiplex PCR assay. Rearranged TCR beta chain sequences were amplified using the hsTCRB Kit according to the manufacturer's protocol. TCRB libraries were sequenced on an Illumina MiSeq. For the original study's pipeline: The proprietary platform of the kit vendor was used for demultiplexing, trimming and gene mapping. TCRdb limited this immuneACCESS table to in-frame rearrangements with V and J called. A share of clones is missing; checked studies link under half to unresolved V genes, and the rest is unexplained. D and trimming were read from the DNA, whereas the V and J calls and clone size are those reported in that table. Within this sample are about 67,000 clones, with over 75% of them counted one time only. The top ten hold roughly 13% of the sample. The research as a whole found: According to the authors, sample limitations meant that analyses of patient blood samples could not be reproduced. Selection of PBMC samples for TCRB deep sequencing was based on availability. Changes in the top peripheral T cell clonotypes picked up by TCRB sequencing did not appear to be linked to pseudoprogression. Vaccine-induced immune responses across multiple MHC alleles were detected in about 92% of patients.

Reading the germline V gene gives CDR1 SGHVS and CDR2 FNYEAQ. Counted from cysteine to phenylalanine, this CDR3 has 15 amino acids. Only CDR3 DNA remains: 45 bases, in frame from the first base. The junction shows trimming of 5 bases on V and 0 bases on J, and the gene matches do not reach 3 bases of it. The time point label here, explained by the study, means: week 23, last vaccination. Each vaccine dose, consisting of 300 ug of a 20-mer mutant IDH1 peptide in Montanide, was administered subcutaneously with topical imiquimod. The donors had newly diagnosed IDH1-mutant astrocytomas of WHO grade 3 or 4 that showed loss of nuclear ATRX. The samples were drawn from NOA16, a multicentre, single-arm, open-label phase I trial in Germany that tested a mutant IDH1 peptide vaccine in humans for the first time. Genomic DNA for TCRB sequencing was extracted from EDTA blood using the DNeasy Blood and Tissue Kit.

Sequenced material: PBMCs, taken from a glioma patient whose treatment included an IDH1 peptide vaccine. This clonotype was obtained from a man between 18 and 29 years old with glioma. The sequence links TRBV7-6 to TRBJ2-7; TRBD2 matches 11 bases in the middle. The DNA sequence is as follows: TGTGCCAGCAGCCCACTAGCGGGGGACTCCTACGAGCAGTACTTC. Its translation is CASSPLAGDSYEQYF.